The T cell receptor beta chain under discussion was sequenced for a study of blood T cell repertoires in COVID-19 (TCRdb year 2020). About the full investigation: Samples covering the acute and convalescent phases of COVID-19 were provided by collaborators in the United States, Italy and Spain. The material from the prospective study consisted of cDNA or gDNA derived from T cells, B-cell-depleted T cells, or PBMCs. HLA class I and class II types, where available, came from metadata supplied by the sample provider rather than from assay-based typing. Samples were obtained from the ongoing ImmuneRACE study (first 160 participants) and from 1,200 or so subjects provided by 6 global collaborators. The repertoires were made available in a free public database intended to serve as a resource for research on the immune response to SARS-CoV-2. A de-identified subject ID, COVID-19 status, age in years and sex were almost always included in the sample metadata. The dataset comprised deeply sampled blood TCRbeta repertoires from subjects exposed to, actively infected with, or recovered from COVID-19.

The CDR3 covers 13 residues, taking in both the cysteine and the phenylalanine. Only the CDR3 DNA stays, 39 bases, in frame from base 1. CDR1 and CDR2 are drawn from the germline V gene: MDHEN, SYDVKM. V is clipped by 3 bases and J by 9 bases, and the sequence between their germline boundaries is 12 bases long. Turning to this clone: This receptor's antigen is unknown. Base qualities are not recorded, but no much larger clone differs from it by a single base.

TCRbeta CDR3 regions were amplified from genomic DNA using the immunoSEQ Assay, a bias-controlled multiplex PCR. The authors processed their data as follows. The number of nucleated cells in each sample was estimated by amplification of reference gene primers within the assay. To quantify the absolute abundance of each unique TCRbeta CDR3 rearrangement, sequence reads were collapsed and filtered. For each sample, productive Simpson clonality was calculated as the square root of Simpson's diversity index over productive rearrangements. Drawn from immuneACCESS, this table holds only the in-frame rearrangements with V and J called that TCRdb kept. Clones are partly lost; checked studies trace under half to an unresolved V gene and leave the rest unexplained. V and J calls plus clone size are reproduced from that table; the DNA served to infer D and trimming. The sample records over 90,000 clones, more than 85% of which are singletons. The top ten hold about 6.3% of the sample.

Each collaborating institution followed its own protocols to collect whole blood in K2EDTA tubes. For TCRbeta analysis, collaborator samples were shipped as frozen whole blood, as isolated PBMCs, or as DNA extracted from either sample type. General findings and caveats noted by the study authors: Clinical and demographic metadata were provided uncurated, with the amount varying by source and participant.

The rearranged segments are TRBV28 and TRBJ2-1, and the D gene may be TRBD2, 6 bases matching. The origin of this receptor is a human donor in a cohort sampled during active COVID-19. Sequenced sample: peripheral blood. The CDR3 amino acid sequence is: CASSLTSKGEQFF. The nucleotide sequence is TGTGCCAGCAGTTTGACTAGTAAAGGTGAGCAGTTCTTC.